This T cell receptor (beta chain) was captured by sequencing in a study of PD-L1 blockade in urothelial cancer. Sample time point: pretreatment peripheral blood. Samples spanned pretreatment and treatment, with 1 to 8 time points per patient. A note on this clone: Distinct nucleotide sequences in the sample also encode this CDR3.

Here immunoSEQ multiplex PCR was the method, and the copy in TCRdb shows in-frame clones only, minus some. This sample yields tens of thousands of clones, of which about 90% are seen a single time; just under 15% belongs to the top ten. The V end was cut by 3 bases, the J end by 6 bases, with 6 bases between. Germline-derived CDR1 and CDR2 are SGHNT and YENEEA. The CDR3 extends over 13 amino acids. The V and J genes are TRBV11-3 and TRBJ1-6; D call uncertain. This TCR derives from a man aged 55-75 years with urothelial cancer. The sequences come from PBMCs, collected around atezolizumab (anti-PD-L1) treatment. The CDR3 loop reads CASSLGGNSPLHF. DNA of the CDR3: TGTGCCAGCAGCTTGGGAGGTAATTCACCCCTCCACTTT. The full variable domain, completed using reference TRBV11-3 and TRBJ1-6, is EAGVVQSPRYKIIEKKQPVAFWCNPISGHNTLYWYLQNLGQGPELLIRYENEEAVDDSQLPKDRFSAERLKGVDSTLKIQPAELGDSAVYLCASSLGGNSPLHFGNGTRLTVT.